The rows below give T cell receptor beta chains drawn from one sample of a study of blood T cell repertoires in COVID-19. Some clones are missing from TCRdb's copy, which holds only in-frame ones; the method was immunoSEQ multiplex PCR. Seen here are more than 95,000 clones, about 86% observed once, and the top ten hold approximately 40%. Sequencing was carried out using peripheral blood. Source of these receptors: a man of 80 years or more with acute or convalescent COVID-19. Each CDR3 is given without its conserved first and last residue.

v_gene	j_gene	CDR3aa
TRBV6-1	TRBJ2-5	ASSDNGLAGETQY
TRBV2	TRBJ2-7	ASTSGQSYEQY
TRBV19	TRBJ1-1	ASAISGPLNTEAF
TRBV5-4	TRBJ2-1	ASTYSSGIYNEQF
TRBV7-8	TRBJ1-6	ASSLDRGNSPLH
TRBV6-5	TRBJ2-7	ASSYSGRAYEQY
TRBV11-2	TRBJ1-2	ASSARQGNYGYT
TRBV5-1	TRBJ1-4	ASSSKTSTNEKLF
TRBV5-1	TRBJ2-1	ASSLVLQGSNEQF
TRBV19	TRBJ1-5	ASSRTGYQPQH
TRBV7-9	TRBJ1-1	ASSLDGGQGGAF
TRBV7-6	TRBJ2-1	ASSLEDYPRLSSYNEQF
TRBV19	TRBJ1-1	ASSTWAANTEAF
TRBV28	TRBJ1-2	ASRGGQVSYGYT
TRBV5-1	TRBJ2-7	ASSYSTSEGEQY
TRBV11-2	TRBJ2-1	ASRELSSYNEQF
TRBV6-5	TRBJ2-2	ASSYSPGLNTGELF
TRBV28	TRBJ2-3	ASSLVGRPDTQY
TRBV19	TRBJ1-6	ASGRVTGVNSPLH
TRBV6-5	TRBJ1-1	ASSKQGNTEAF
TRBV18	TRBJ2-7	ASSEGTGGGYEQY
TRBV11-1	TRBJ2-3	ASSQGLAPTDTQY
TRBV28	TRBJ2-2	ASSFRQLRTGLKTGELF
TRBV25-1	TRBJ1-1	ASSDTGANIMTEAF
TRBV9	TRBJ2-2	ASSVDPRQGGTGELF
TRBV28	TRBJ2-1	ASSETSGIYNEQF
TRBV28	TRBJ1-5	ASSFRRSLGNQPQH
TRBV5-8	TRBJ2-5	ASSPSGVKTQY
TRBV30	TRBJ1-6	AWSLRGTAGSYNSPLH
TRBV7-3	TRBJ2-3	ASSLMAGLAGRLDTQY
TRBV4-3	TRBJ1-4	ASSQEGVGEKLF